Below, 17 T cell receptor beta chains from the same sample are listed, as sequenced in a study of cytomegalovirus exposure and HLA in healthy donors. It was with 60 Vbeta and 13 Jbeta primers that the PCR ran. Libraries were prepared by immunoSEQ multiplex PCR; TCRdb keeps only in-frame clonotypes and omits some of them. This table has tens of thousands of clones, more than 60% appearing once. The specimen sequenced was PBMCs. These receptors all come from a woman in her thirties or forties in good health and CMV-seropositive.

This chain uses TRBV12-5 with TRBJ2-1; 9 bases are a match to TRBD1. The CDR3 runs 14 residues. Losses at the gene ends were 3 bases for V and 4 bases for J; bases not matched to a gene: 1. Germline CDR1 is LGHNT and CDR2 is FRNRAP. The CDR3 sequence: CASGFGQGYNEQFF. The CDR3 nucleotides are TGTGCTAGTGGTTTTGGACAGGGGTACAATGAGCAGTTCTTC.

The chain employs TRBV2 and TRBJ2-7, with 8 bases fitting TRBD1. Germline loops: CDR1 SNHLY, CDR2 FYNNEI. Trimming removed 5 bases from V and 1 base from J; junction bases left unmatched: 7. The CDR3 is made up of 15 amino acids. The CDR3: CASSIPGQDSYEQYF. The CDR3 region has the DNA TGTGCCAGCAGTATACCGGGACAGGATTCCTACGAGCAGTACTTC.

The V call is TRBV9, the J call TRBJ2-7, with D perhaps TRBD2 (5 bases). This CDR3 has 13 residues. Between the trimmed V and J ends, which lost 0 bases and 6 bases, there was a span of 10 bases. The germline gives CDR1 SGDLS, CDR2 YYNGEE. CDR3 DNA: TGTGCCAGCAGCGTAGCAGTCGAGGGCGAGCAGTACTTC. This translates into CASSVAVEGEQYF.

As concerns this clone: One junction end does not reproduce the germline sequence, and a read error may be involved. This chain links TRBV7-9 with TRBJ2-7; 9 positions agree with TRBD1. The CDR3 contains 12 residues. Germline lookup yields CDR1 SEHNR and CDR2 FQNEAQ (reference sequence). As DNA, the CDR3 is TGTTCCAGCAGTTGGGACAGGGACGAGCAGTACTTC. Translating it yields CSSSWDRDEQYF.

The table lists this clone with a few counts. V usage is TRBV30 and J usage is TRBJ1-5; 10 bases align to TRBD1. Germline CDR1 reads GTSNPN; CDR2 reads SVGIG (reference sequence). V lost 3 bases to trimming and J lost 6 bases; unmatched junction nucleotides: 5. The CDR3 runs 14 residues. CDR3 protein: CAWRGQGLSQPQHF. CDR3 nucleotides: TGTGCCTGGAGGGGACAGGGGTTGAGTCAGCCCCAGCATTTT.

The rearrangement links TRBV5-4 to TRBJ1-4, with 7 bases identical to TRBD1. Germline V gene lookup returns CDR1 SGHNT and CDR2 YYREEE (reference sequence). The CDR3 spans 14 residues. The V and J ends lost 4 bases and 4 bases, in that order; junction bases with no gene match: 4. The CDR3 here is CASSRTGGNEKLFF. For the CDR3, the DNA is TGTGCCAGCAGCCGGACAGGCGGTAATGAAAAACTGTTTTTT.

This sequence joins TRBV5-1 and TRBJ1-2; no clear D. Germline V gene sequence: CDR1 SGHRS, CDR2 YFSETQ. CDR3 length: 14 amino acids. Deletions cut 0 bases from V and 5 bases from J, with 11 bases between. CDR3 sequence reads: CASSLEPGGYGYTF. The CDR3 DNA follows: TGCGCCAGCAGCTTGGAACCGGGAGGGTATGGCTACACCTTC.

This clone was seen a few times. The rearrangement joins TRBV5-1 to TRBJ1-5; D gene unclear. The germline V gene encodes CDR1 SGHRS and CDR2 YFSETQ. CDR3 length: 13 residues. Trimming took 0 bases from V and 6 from J, leaving 7 bases between them. CDR3 protein: CASSLDLGQPQHF. As DNA, the CDR3 is TGCGCCAGCAGCTTGGACCTCGGTCAGCCCCAGCATTTT.

The genes are TRBV10-3 and TRBJ1-5; TRBD1 matches at 9 bases. Germline loops: CDR1 ENHRY, CDR2 SYGVKD. J gave up 0 bases and V 3 bases, and 9 bases lay outside the gene matches. The CDR3 runs 18 residues. CDR3 amino acids: CAISDRDRDIYSNQPQHF. CDR3 DNA: TGTGCCATCAGTGACCGGGACAGGGATATCTATAGCAATCAGCCCCAGCATTTT.

The chain carries TRBV9 and TRBJ2-1, with D possibly being TRBD2 (6 bases). Germline assignment: CDR1 SGDLS and CDR2 YYNGEE. The V end was cut by 0 bases, the J end by 9 bases, with 16 bases between. The CDR3 sequence is 15 residues long. The CDR3 reads CASSVGTLGSGEQFF. DNA for the CDR3: TGTGCCAGCAGCGTAGGGACTCTAGGTAGCGGTGAGCAGTTCTTC. The complete variable domain, with remaining parts taken from reference TRBV9 and TRBJ2-1, reads DSGVTQTPKHLITATGQRVTLRCSPRSGDLSVYWYQQSLDQGLQFLIQYYNGEERAKGNILERFSAQQFPDLHSELNLSSLELGDSALYFCASSVGTLGSGEQFFGPGTRLTVL.

This chain links TRBV29-1 with TRBJ1-2; 8 bases fit TRBD1. CDR1 SQVTM and CDR2 ANQGSEA come from the germline V gene. With 6 bases clipped from V and 8 bases from J, the junction kept 8 bases outside the gene matches. The CDR3 length is 12 residues. The CDR3 loop is CSVWTGQDGYTF. DNA of the CDR3: TGCAGCGTCTGGACAGGGCAAGACGGCTACACCTTC. Variable domain in full (rest from reference TRBV29-1 and TRBJ1-2): SAVISQKPSRDICQRGTSLTIQCQVDSQVTMMFWYRQQPGQSLTLIATANQGSEATYESGFVIDKFPISRPNLTFSTLTVSNMSPEDSSIYLCSVWTGQDGYTFGSGTRLTVV.

The chain links TRBV2 to TRBJ2-7; 7 bases agree with TRBD1. V shed 5 bases, J shed 3 bases, and the junction held 10 bases outside the gene matches. The CDR3 extends over 15 amino acids. The germline gives CDR1 SNHLY, CDR2 FYNNEI. The CDR3 DNA is TGTGCCAGCAGTCCGGGACAGTCACTCAGCTACGAGCAGTACTTC. This encodes CASSPGQSLSYEQYF. The full variable domain, completed using reference TRBV2 and TRBJ2-7, is EPEVTQTPSHQVTQMGQEVILRCVPISNHLYFYWYRQILGQKVEFLVSFYNNEISEKSEIFDDQFSVERPDGSNFTLKIRSTKLEDSAMYFCASSPGQSLSYEQYFGPGTRLTVT.

The chain links TRBV19 to TRBJ1-3, with 7 bases identical to TRBD1. V was clipped by 8 bases and J by 2 bases; unmatched bases: 0. CDR1 is LNHDA and CDR2 is SQIVND in the germline V gene (reference sequence). This CDR3 has 12 residues. The CDR3 sequence is CASGTAGNTIYF. The CDR3 bases are TGTGCCAGTGGGACAGCTGGAAACACCATATATTTT.

This rearrangement joins TRBV5-1 to TRBJ2-5, with D possibly matching TRBD2 (5 bases). Trimming cost V 0 bases and J 4 bases, with 16 bases left between them. This CDR3 has 16 residues. Germline V gene sequence: CDR1 SGHRS, CDR2 YFSETQ. The CDR3 region is CASSLGAGGRGETQYF. The CDR3 coding sequence is TGCGCCAGCAGCTTGGGTGCCGGCGGCCGGGGAGAGACCCAGTACTTC. The full variable domain, in which reference TRBV5-1 and TRBJ2-5 provide the parts outside the CDR3, is KAGVTQTPRYLIKTRGQQVTLSCSPISGHRSVSWYQQTPGQGLQFLFEYFSETQRNKGNFPGRFSGRQFSNSRSEMNVSTLELGDSALYLCASSLGAGGRGETQYFGPGTRLLVL.

CDR3 bases: TGTGCCAGCAGTGAACCCGATCAGCCCCAGCATTTT. Translated, it gives CASSEPDQPQHF. This sequence joins TRBV2 and TRBJ1-5; D call uncertain. Germline V gene sequence: CDR1 SNHLY, CDR2 FYNNEI. Trimming left V 2 bases short and J 5 bases short, with 4 bases between. This CDR3 comprises 12 residues.

This clone was picked up a small number of times. This chain uses TRBV23-1 with TRBJ1-5; D gene unclear. TRBV23-1 is labeled an ORF, and its function is uncertain. The CDR3 extends over 17 amino acids. V was trimmed by 7 bases and J by 0 bases, leaving 19 bases between them. The CDR3 sequence: CASTILVTGNSNQPQHF. In DNA form, the CDR3 reads TGCGCCAGCACGATCCTTGTGACGGGGAATAGCAATCAGCCCCAGCATTTT.

This clone was picked up a small number of times. The J gene is TRBJ1-2, the V gene TRBV6-1, with TRBD1 identical over 7 bases. The CDR3 covers 15 residues. V shed 4 bases, J shed 3 bases, and the junction held 8 bases outside the gene matches. Germline assignment: CDR1 MNHNS and CDR2 SASEGT. The CDR3 sequence: CASSVQTGLHYGYTF. CDR3 nucleotide sequence: TGTGCCAGCAGTGTTCAGACAGGGCTCCACTATGGCTACACCTTC.